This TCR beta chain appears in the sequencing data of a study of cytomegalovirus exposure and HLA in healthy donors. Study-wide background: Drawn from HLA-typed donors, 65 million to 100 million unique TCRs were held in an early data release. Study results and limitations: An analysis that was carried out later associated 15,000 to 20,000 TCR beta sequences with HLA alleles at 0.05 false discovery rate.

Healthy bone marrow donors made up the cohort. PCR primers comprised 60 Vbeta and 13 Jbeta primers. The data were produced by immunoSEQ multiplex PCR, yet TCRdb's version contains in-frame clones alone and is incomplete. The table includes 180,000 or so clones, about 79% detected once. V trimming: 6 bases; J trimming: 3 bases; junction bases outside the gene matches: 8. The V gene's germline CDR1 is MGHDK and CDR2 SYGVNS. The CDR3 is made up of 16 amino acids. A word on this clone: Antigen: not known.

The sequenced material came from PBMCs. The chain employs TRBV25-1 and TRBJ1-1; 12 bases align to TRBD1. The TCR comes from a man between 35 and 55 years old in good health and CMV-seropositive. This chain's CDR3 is CASRGDRGRKDTEAFF. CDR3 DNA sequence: TGTGCCAGCAGGGGGGACAGGGGGCGAAAGGACACTGAAGCTTTCTTT.